Given below is one TCR beta chain in context. This specimen comes from a study of blood T cell repertoires in COVID-19. Study details: Samples came from the United States, Italy and Spain, spanning acute and convalescent COVID-19. T cells, B-cell-depleted T cells, or PBMCs supplied cDNA or gDNA.

During active infection, Seattle patients enrolled and were then monitored through disease. Source study methods: It was from reference gene primer amplification that nucleated cell counts were estimated. Clones were sequenced by immunoSEQ multiplex PCR, and TCRdb holds only the in-frame ones, with some missing. V, J and clone size are taken as reported in that table, and D and trimming were inferred from the DNA itself. The sample holds a few hundred thousand clones; more than 90% are singletons and the top ten take about 2.5%. Germline CDR1 reads SQVTM; CDR2 reads ANQGSEA. Deletions cut 3 bases from V and 0 bases from J, with 14 bases between. The CDR3 totals 15 residues.

V gene TRBV29-1 combines with J gene TRBJ1-1; D is uncertain. The receptor's source is a person aged 18 to 30 with COVID-19, enrolled during active disease. Material for sequencing was peripheral blood. The CDR3 region is CSVEGSEGMNTEAFF. In DNA form, the CDR3 reads TGCAGCGTTGAGGGCTCGGAGGGTATGAACACTGAAGCTTTCTTT.